The T cell receptor beta chain described here comes from a study of cytomegalovirus exposure and HLA in healthy donors. Study observations and caveats: Most subjects had HLA-A and HLA-B alleles reportedly predicted accurately by TCR beta sequences. In vitro testing confirmed three CMV-associated chains as specific for CMV antigens.

Use of 60 Vbeta and 13 Jbeta primers characterized the PCR. This table comes from immunoSEQ multiplex PCR, and its TCRdb copy is limited to in-frame clones, with some not included. The sample contains roughly 180,000 clones, 76% of which appear only once. Details on this clone: The antigen is not known.

Deletions cut 6 bases from V and 3 bases from J, with 9 bases between. The germline CDR1 and CDR2 sequences are MNHEY and SVGAGI. The CDR3 runs 12 residues. The sequenced sample consisted of PBMCs. The chain links TRBV6-5 to TRBJ2-7, with D unclear. The TCR was taken from a young woman in good health and CMV-seropositive. Here the CDR3 DNA reads TGTGCCAGCAGCCGTTCAGACTACGAGCAGTACTTC. It specifies CASSRSDYEQYF.